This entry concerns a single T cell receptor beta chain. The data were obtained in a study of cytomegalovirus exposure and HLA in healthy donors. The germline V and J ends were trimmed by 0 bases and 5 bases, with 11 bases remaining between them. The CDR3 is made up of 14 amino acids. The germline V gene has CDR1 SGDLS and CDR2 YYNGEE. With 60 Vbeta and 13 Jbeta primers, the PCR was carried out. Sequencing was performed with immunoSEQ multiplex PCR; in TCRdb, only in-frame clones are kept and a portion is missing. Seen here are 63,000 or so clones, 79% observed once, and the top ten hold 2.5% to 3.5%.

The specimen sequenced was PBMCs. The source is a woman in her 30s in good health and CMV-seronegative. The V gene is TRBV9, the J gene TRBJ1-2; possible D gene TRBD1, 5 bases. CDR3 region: CASSVATGTYGYTF. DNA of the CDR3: TGTGCCAGCAGCGTAGCAACAGGAACTTATGGCTACACCTTC.